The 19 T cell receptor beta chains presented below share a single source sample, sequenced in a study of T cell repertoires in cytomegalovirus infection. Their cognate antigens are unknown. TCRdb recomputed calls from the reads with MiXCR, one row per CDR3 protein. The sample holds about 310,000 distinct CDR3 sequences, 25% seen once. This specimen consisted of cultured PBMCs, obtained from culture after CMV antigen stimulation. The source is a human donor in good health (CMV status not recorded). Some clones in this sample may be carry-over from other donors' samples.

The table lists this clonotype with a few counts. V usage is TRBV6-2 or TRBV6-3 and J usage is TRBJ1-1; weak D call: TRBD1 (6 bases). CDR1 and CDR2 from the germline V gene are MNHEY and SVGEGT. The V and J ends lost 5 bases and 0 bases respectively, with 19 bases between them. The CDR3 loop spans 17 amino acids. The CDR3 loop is CASSLRQAGFMNTEAFF. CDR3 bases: TGTGCCAGCAGTCTTCGACAGGCCGGATTTATGAACACTGAAGCTTTCTTT.

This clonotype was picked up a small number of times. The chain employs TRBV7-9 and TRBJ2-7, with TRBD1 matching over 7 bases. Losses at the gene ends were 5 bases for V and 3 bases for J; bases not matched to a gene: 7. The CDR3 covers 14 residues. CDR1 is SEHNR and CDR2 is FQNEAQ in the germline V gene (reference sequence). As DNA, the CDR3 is TGTGCCAGCAGCGGAAAGGGACAGAACTACGAGCAGTACGTC. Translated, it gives CASSGKGQNYEQYV.

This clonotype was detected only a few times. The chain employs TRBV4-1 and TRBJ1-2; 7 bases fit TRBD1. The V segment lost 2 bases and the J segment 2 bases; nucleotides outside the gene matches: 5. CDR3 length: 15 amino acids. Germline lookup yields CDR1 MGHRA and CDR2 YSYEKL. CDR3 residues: CASSQTKTGNYGYTF. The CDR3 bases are TGCGCCAGCAGCCAAACGAAGACAGGGAACTATGGCTACACCTTC.

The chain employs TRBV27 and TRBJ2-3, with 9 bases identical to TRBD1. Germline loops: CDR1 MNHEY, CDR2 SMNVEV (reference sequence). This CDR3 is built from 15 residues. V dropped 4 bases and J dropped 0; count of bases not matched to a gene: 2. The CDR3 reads CASSWGTGSTDTQYF. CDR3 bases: TGTGCCAGCAGTTGGGGGACAGGGAGCACAGATACGCAGTATTTT.

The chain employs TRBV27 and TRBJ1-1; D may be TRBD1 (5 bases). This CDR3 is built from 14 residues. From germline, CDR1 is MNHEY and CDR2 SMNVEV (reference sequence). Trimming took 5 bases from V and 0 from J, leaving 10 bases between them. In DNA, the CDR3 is TGTGCCAGCAGTACCCGACAGTTGAACACTGAAGCTTTCTTT. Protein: CASSTRQLNTEAFF.

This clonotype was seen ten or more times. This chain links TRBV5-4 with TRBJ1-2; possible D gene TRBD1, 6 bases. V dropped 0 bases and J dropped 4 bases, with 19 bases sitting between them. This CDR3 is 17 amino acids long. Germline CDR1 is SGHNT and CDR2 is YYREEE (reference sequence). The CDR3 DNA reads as TGTGCCAGCAGCTTGGCCCTGACAGGTCTCGACCCCTATGGCTACACCTTC. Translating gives CASSLALTGLDPYGYTF.

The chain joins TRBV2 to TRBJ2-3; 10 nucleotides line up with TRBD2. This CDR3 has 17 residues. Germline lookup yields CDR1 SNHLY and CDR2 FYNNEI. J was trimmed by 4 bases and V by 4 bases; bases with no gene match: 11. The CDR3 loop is CASSGSLASGSPDTQYF. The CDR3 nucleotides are TGTGCCAGCAGTGGAAGTTTGGCTAGCGGGAGCCCAGATACGCAGTATTTT.

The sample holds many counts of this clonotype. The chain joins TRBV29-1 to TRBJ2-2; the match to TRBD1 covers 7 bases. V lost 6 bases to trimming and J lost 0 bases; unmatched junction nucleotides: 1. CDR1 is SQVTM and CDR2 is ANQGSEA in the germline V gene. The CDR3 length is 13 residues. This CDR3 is CSVGTANTGELFF. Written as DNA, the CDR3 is TGCAGCGTCGGGACAGCGAACACCGGGGAGCTGTTTTTT.

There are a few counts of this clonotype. The DNA of the CDR3 is TGCGCCAGCAGCCAGGACGCGACCGGGAGGGTGCTGGTGCAGTACTTC. Translated: CASSQDATGRVLVQYF. The chain is built from TRBV4-1 and TRBJ2-7; 8 bases are shared with TRBD2. Trimming removed 3 bases from V and 9 bases from J; junction bases left unmatched: 16. The V gene's germline CDR1 is MGHRA and CDR2 YSYEKL. This CDR3 has 16 residues.

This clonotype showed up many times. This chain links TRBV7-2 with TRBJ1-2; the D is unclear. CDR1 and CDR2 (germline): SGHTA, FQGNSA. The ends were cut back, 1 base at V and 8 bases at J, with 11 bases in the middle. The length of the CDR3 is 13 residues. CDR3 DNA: TGTGCCAGCAGCTTAGAACAGCCCCAGGGCTACACCTTC. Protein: CASSLEQPQGYTF.

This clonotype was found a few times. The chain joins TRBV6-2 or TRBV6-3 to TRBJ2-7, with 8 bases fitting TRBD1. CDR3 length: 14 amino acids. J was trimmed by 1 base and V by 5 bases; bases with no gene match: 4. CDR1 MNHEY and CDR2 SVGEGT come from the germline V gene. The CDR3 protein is CASSIGTGSYEQYF. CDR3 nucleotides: TGTGCCAGCAGTATAGGGACAGGATCCTACGAGCAGTACTTC.

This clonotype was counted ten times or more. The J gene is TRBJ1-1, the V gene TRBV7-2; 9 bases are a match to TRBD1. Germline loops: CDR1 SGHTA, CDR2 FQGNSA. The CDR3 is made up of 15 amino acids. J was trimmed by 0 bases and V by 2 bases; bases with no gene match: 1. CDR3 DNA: TGTGCCAGCAGCTTAAGGACAGGGGTGAACACTGAAGCTTTCTTT. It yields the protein CASSLRTGVNTEAFF.

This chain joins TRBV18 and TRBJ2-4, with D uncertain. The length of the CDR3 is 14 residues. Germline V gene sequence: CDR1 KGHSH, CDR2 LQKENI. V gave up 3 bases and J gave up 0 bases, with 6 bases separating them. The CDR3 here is CASSPPLAKNIQYF. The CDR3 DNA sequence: TGTGCCAGCTCACCCCCATTAGCCAAAAACATTCAGTACTTC.

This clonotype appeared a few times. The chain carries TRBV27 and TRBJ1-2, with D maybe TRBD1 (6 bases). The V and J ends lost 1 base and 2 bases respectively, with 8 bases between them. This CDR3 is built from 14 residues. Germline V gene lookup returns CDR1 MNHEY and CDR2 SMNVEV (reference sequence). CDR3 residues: CASSLWGANYGYTF. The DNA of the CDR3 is TGTGCCAGCAGTTTATGGGGGGCCAACTATGGCTACACCTTC.

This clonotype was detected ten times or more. As DNA, the CDR3 is TGTGCCAGCAGCTTAGCGGATGGAATAGATACGCAGTATTTT. Its translation: CASSLADGIDTQYF. This chain links TRBV7-2 with TRBJ2-3; unclear D gene. Trimming shortened V by 0 bases and J by 5 bases, and 9 bases separated the two germline ends. Germline-derived CDR1 and CDR2 are SGHTA and FQGNSA. This CDR3 region has 14 residues.

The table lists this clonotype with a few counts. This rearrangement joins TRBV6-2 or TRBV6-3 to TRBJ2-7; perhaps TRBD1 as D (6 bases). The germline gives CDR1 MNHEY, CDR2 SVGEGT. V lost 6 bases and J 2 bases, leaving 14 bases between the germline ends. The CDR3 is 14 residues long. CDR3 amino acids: CASRGRQAPYEQYF. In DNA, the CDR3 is TGTGCCAGCAGGGGCCGACAGGCCCCCTACGAGCAGTACTTC.

CDR3 in DNA: TGTGCCAGCACCAGACAGGGGGCGGACGAAAAACTGTTTTTT. It encodes CASTRQGADEKLFF. The chain uses TRBV12-3 or TRBV12-4 and TRBJ1-4; 10 bases are shared with TRBD1. The V gene end was trimmed by 7 bases and the J gene end by 8 bases; junction bases not matched to a gene: 7. The CDR3 covers 14 residues.

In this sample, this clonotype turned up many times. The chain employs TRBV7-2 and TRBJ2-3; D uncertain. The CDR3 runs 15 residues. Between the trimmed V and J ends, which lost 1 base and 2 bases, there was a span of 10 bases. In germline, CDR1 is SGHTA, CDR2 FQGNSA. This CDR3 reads CASSLGGPYTDTQYF. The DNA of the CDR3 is TGTGCCAGCAGCTTAGGTGGGCCCTACACAGATACGCAGTATTTT. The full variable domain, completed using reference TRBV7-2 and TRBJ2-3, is GAGVSQSPSNKVTEKGKDVELRCDPISGHTALYWYRQSLGQGLEFLIYFQGNSAPDKSGLPSDRFSAERTGGSVSTLTIQRTQQEDSAVYLCASSLGGPYTDTQYFGPGTRLTVL.

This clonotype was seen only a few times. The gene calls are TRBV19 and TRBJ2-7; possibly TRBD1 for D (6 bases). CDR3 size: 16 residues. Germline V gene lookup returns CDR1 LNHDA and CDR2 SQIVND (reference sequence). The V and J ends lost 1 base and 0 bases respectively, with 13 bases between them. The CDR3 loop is CASSIASGTPSYEQYF. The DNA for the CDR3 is TGTGCCAGTAGTATAGCCTCCGGGACACCCTCCTACGAGCAGTACTTC.